Listed below are T cell receptor beta chains from one sample, sequenced in a study of T cells in Graves' hyperthyroidism and ophthalmopathy. One entry per CDR3 protein, called by TCRdb with MiXCR from the multiplex PCR reads. Of fewer than 350,000 distinct CDR3 sequences in the sample, 18% are singletons; the top ten hold under 55%. What was sequenced was blood. Every receptor here comes from a woman aged 45-65 years with Graves' hyperthyroidism. Each CDR3 is given with its conserved first and last residue. Fields, in order: V gene, J gene, CDR3 protein.

v_call: TRBV18; j_call: TRBJ2-2; cdr3_aa: CASSLTSGGSTGELFF
v_call: TRBV28; j_call: TRBJ1-5; cdr3_aa: CASNSVNQLQHF
v_call: TRBV12-3/TRBV12-4; j_call: TRBJ2-2; cdr3_aa: CASSARRANTGELFF
v_call: TRBV5-1; j_call: TRBJ2-5; cdr3_aa: CASSSLTSGQTGETQYF
v_call: TRBV5-1; j_call: TRBJ1-3; cdr3_aa: CASSRDGVFSGNTIYF
v_call: TRBV5-1; j_call: TRBJ2-7; cdr3_aa: CASSQRQPPTDYEQYF
v_call: TRBV5-1; j_call: TRBJ1-5; cdr3_aa: CASSREGGDNQPQHF
v_call: TRBV6-1; j_call: TRBJ1-1; cdr3_aa: CASWEWQGGMNTEAFF
v_call: TRBV7-9; j_call: TRBJ2-3; cdr3_aa: CASSYYRGYRTDTQYF
v_call: TRBV28; j_call: TRBJ2-7; cdr3_aa: CASSFGTVNYEQYF
v_call: TRBV30; j_call: TRBJ1-1; cdr3_aa: CAWSKNTNTEAFF
v_call: TRBV20-1; j_call: TRBJ2-1; cdr3_aa: CSARDQEGFAEQFF
v_call: TRBV14; j_call: TRBJ1-5; cdr3_aa: CASSQVTGRSNQPQHF
v_call: TRBV6-4; j_call: TRBJ1-1; cdr3_aa: CASSDPIRQDFNTEAFF
v_call: TRBV12-3/TRBV12-4; j_call: TRBJ1-2; cdr3_aa: CASSKGRDYGYTF
v_call: TRBV5-1; j_call: TRBJ2-3; cdr3_aa: CASSLDGYSTDTQYF